This T cell receptor beta chain appears in the sequencing data of a study of vaccination effects on CD4 cells after COVID-19. Findings and limits, study-wide: The study found marked clonal contraction of infection- and vaccine-induced clones late after vaccination.

With 8 bases removed from V and 5 bases from J, the gap between germline ends came to 15 bases. The CDR3 length is 13 residues. The germline gives CDR1 MNHEY, CDR2 SVGAGI. Sequencing was preceded by expansion of antigen-specific CD4+ T cells with viral peptide pools in the ViraFEST assay. With more than 9 days of culture completed, CD4+ T cells were isolated. Previously uninfected by SARS-CoV-2, the vaccine recipients also showed negative nucleocapsid antibodies. Comment on this clone: The antigen is not known.

The assay was immunoSEQ multiplex PCR, and TCRdb's table has in-frame clones only and misses some. Found here are some 22,000 clones, roughly 70% of them singletons; the top ten hold roughly 3.4%. This chain uses TRBV6-5 with TRBJ1-1; perhaps TRBD1 as D (6 bases). The receptor's source is a human donor who received a COVID-19 vaccine. The source material was CD4+ T cells from PBMCs cultured with SARS-CoV-2 spike peptides, sampled before COVID-19 vaccination. The CDR3 sequence: CASALGGPTEAFF. DNA for the CDR3: TGTGCCAGCGCGCTGGGGGGGCCAACTGAAGCTTTCTTT.